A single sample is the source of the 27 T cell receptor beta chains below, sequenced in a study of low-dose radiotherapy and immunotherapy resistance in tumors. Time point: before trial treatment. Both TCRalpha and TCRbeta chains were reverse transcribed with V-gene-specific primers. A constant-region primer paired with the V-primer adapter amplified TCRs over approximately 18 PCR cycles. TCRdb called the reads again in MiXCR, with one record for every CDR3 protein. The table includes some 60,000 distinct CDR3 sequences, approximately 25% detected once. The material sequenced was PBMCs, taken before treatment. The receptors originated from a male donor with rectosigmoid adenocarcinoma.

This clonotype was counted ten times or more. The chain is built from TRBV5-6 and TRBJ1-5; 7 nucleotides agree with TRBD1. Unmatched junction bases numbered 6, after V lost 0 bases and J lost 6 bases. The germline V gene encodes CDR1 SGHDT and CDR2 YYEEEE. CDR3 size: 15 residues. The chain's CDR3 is CASSLEGAVGQPQHF. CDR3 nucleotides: TGTGCCAGCAGCTTGGAGGGGGCGGTTGGTCAGCCCCAGCATTTT.

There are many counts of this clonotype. CDR3 sequence: CASSQASDRLNTEAFF. The CDR3, as DNA: TGTGCCAGCAGCCAAGCCTCGGACAGATTGAACACTGAAGCTTTCTTT. The rearrangement joins TRBV4-2 to TRBJ1-1; tentatively, D is TRBD1 (6 bases). The CDR3 extends over 16 amino acids. The V gene lost 1 base and the J gene lost 0 bases, with 12 bases spanning the gap. CDR1 and CDR2 (germline): LGHNA, YNFKEQ.

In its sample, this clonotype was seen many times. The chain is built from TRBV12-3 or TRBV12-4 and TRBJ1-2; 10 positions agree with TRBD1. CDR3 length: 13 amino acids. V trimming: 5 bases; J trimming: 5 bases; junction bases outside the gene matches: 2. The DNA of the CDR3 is TGTGCCAGCAGTCGACAGGGGGCATATGGCTACACCTTC. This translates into CASSRQGAYGYTF.

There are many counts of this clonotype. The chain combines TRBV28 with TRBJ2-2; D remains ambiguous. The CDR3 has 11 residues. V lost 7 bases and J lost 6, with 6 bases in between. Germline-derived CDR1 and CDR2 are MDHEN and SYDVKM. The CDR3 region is CASMAAGELFF. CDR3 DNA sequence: TGTGCCAGCATGGCAGCCGGGGAGCTGTTTTTT. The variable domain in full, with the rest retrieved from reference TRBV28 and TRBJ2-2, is DVKVTQSSRYLVKRTGEKVFLECVQDMDHENMFWYRQDPGLGLRLIYFSYDVKMKEKGDIPEGYSVSREKKERFSLILESASTNQTSMYLCASMAAGELFFGEGSRLTVL.

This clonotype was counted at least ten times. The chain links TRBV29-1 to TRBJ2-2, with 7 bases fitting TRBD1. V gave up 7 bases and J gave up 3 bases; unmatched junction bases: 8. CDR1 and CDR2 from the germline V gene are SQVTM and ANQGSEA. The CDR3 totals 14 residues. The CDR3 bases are TGCAGCGGGGGAAGGGGGCGCGACACCGGGGAGCTGTTTTTT. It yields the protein CSGGRGRDTGELFF.

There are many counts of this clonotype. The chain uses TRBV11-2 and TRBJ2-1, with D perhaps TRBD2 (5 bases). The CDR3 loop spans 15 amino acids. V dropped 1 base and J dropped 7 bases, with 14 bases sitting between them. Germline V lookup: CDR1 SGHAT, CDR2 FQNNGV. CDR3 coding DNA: TGTGCCAGCAGCTTAGCCGCGACTACATTGAATGAGCAGTTCTTC. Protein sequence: CASSLAATTLNEQFF.

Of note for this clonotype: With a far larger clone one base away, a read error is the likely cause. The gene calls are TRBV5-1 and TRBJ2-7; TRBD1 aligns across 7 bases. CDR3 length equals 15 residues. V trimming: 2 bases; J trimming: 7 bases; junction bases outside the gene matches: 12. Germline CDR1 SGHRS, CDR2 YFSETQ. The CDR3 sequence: CASSFEGAAYNEQYF. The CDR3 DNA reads TGCGCCAGCAGCTTCGAGGGGGCCGCCTACAATGAGCAGTACTTC.

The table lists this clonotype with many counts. Here the CDR3 reads CASSYWGQGVTEAFF. The CDR3 nucleotides are TGTGCCAGCAGTTACTGGGGACAGGGGGTCACTGAAGCTTTCTTT. The chain joins TRBV6-2 or TRBV6-3 to TRBJ1-1, with 11 bases that match TRBD1. J lost 4 bases, V lost 1 base, and 2 bases had no gene match. This CDR3 spans 15 amino acids. Germline CDR1 MNHEY, CDR2 SVGEGT.

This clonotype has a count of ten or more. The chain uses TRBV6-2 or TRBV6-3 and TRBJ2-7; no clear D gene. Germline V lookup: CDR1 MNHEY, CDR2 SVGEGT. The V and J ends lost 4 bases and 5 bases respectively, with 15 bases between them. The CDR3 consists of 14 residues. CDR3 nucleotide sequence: TGTGCCAGCAGTTTACCCGCATCTGGCAACGAGCAGTACTTC. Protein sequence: CASSLPASGNEQYF.

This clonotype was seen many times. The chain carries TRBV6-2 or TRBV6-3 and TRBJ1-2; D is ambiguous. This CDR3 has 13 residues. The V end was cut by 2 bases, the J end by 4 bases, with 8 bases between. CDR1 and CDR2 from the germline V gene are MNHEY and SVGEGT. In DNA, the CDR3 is TGTGCCAGCAGTTACGACGGCCGCTATGGCTACACCTTC. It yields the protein CASSYDGRYGYTF.

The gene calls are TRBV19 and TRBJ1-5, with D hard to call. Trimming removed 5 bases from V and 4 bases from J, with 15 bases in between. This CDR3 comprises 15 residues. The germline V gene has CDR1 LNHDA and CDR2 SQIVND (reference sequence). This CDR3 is CASSSQTSPNQPQHF. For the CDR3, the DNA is TGTGCCAGTAGTTCCCAGACAAGCCCGAATCAGCCCCAGCATTTT.

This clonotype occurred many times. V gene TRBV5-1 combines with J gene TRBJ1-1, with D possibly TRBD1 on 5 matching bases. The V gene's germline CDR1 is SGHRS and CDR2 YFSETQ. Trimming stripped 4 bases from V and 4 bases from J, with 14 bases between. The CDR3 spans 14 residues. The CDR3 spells CASSVTALGTEAFF. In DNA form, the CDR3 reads TGCGCCAGCAGCGTGACAGCGTTGGGCACTGAAGCTTTCTTT. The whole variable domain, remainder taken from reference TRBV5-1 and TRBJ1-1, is KAGVTQTPRYLIKTRGQQVTLSCSPISGHRSVSWYQQTPGQGLQFLFEYFSETQRNKGNFPGRFSGRQFSNSRSEMNVSTLELGDSALYLCASSVTALGTEAFFGQGTRLTVV.

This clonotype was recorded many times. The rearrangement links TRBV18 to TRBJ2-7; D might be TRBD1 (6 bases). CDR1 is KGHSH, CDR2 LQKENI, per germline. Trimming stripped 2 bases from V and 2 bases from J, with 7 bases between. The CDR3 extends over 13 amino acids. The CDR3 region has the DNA TGTGCCAGCTCACCAGAGGGGGCCTACGAGCAGTACTTC. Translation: CASSPEGAYEQYF. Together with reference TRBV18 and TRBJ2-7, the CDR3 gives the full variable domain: NAGVMQNPRHLVRRRGQEARLRCSPMKGHSHVYWYRQLPEEGLKFMVYLQKENIIDESGMPKERFSAEFPKEGPSILRIQQVVRGDSAAYFCASSPEGAYEQYFGPGTRLTVT.

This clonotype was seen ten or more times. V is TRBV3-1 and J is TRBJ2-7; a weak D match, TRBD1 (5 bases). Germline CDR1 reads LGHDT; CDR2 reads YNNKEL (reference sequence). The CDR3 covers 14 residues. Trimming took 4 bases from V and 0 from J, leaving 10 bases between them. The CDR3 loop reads CASSRGGYSYEQYF. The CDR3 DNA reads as TGTGCCAGCAGCCGGGGCGGTTACTCCTACGAGCAGTACTTC.

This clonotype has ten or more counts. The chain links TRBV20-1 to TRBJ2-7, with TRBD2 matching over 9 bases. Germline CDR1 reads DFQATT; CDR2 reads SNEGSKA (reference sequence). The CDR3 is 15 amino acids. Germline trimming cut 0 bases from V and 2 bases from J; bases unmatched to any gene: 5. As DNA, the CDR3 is TGCAGTGCTAGAGATGTCCTAGCGGGAACCTACGAGCAGTACTTC. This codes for CSARDVLAGTYEQYF.

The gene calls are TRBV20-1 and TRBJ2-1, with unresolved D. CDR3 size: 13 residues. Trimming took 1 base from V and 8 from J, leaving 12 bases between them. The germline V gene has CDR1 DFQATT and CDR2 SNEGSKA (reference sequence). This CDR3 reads CSARGYSPHEQFF. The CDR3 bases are TGCAGTGCTAGAGGGTACTCTCCCCATGAGCAGTTCTTC.

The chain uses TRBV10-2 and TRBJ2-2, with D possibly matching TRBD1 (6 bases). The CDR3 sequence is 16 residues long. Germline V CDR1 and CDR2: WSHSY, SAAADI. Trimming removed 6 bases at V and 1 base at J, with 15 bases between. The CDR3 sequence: CASRTSGQLNTGELFF. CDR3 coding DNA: TGCGCCAGCAGGACCTCGGGACAATTGAACACCGGGGAGCTGTTTTTT.

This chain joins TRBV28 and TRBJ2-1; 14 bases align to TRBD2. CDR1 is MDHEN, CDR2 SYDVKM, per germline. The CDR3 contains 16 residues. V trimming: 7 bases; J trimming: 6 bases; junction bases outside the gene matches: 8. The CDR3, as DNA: TGTGCCAGCAACGGGTACGGACTAGCGGGAGGCAATGAGCAGTTCTTC. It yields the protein CASNGYGLAGGNEQFF.

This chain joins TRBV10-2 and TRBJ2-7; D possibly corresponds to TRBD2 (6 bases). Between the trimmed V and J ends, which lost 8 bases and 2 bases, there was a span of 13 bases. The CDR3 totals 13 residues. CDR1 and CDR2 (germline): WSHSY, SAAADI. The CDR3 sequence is CASSGLETYEQYF. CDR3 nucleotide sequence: TGCGCCAGCTCGGGACTGGAGACCTACGAGCAGTACTTC.

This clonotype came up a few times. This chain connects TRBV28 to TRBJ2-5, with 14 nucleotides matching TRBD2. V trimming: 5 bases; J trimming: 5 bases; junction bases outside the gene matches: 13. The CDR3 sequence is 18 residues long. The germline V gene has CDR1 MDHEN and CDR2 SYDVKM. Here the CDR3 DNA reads TGTGCCAGCAGTGGCAGAAAAACGGGACTAGCGGGAGCGGAGACCCAGTACTTC. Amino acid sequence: CASSGRKTGLAGAETQYF.

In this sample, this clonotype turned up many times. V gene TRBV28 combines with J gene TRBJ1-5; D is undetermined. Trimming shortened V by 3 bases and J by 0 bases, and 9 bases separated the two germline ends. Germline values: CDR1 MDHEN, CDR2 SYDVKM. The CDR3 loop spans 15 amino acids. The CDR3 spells CASSFGGYSNQPQHF. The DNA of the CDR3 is TGTGCCAGCAGTTTTGGAGGTTATAGCAATCAGCCCCAGCATTTT.

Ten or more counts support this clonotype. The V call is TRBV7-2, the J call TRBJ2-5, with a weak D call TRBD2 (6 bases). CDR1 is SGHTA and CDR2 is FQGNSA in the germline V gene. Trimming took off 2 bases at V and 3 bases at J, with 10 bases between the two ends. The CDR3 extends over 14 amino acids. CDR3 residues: CASSLQGGEETQYF. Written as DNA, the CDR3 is TGTGCCAGCAGCTTACAGGGAGGTGAAGAGACCCAGTACTTC.

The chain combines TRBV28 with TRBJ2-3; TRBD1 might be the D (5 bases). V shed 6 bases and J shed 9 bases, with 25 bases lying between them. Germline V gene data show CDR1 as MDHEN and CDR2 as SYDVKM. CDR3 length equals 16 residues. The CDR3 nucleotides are TGTGCCAGCAGCGCCACCCTGGGGCTGCGCGATAAAACGCAGTATTTT. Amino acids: CASSATLGLRDKTQYF.

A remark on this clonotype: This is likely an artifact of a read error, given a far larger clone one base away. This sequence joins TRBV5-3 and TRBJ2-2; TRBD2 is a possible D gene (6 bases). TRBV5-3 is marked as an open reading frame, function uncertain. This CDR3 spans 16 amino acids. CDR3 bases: TGTGCCAGCAGCTTATTCCGCGGGGAGAACACCGGGGAGCAGTTTTTT. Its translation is CASSLFRGENTGEQFF.

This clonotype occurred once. In DNA, the CDR3 is TGTGCCAGCAGTCCCGGGACTAGCGACTCCTACGAGCAGTACTTC. This sequence encodes CASSPGTSDSYEQYF. V usage is TRBV28 and J usage is TRBJ2-7, with 10 nucleotides matching TRBD2. This CDR3 spans 15 amino acids. Germline CDR1 reads MDHEN; CDR2 reads SYDVKM. The V gene end was trimmed by 5 bases and the J gene end by 0 bases; junction bases not matched to a gene: 4.

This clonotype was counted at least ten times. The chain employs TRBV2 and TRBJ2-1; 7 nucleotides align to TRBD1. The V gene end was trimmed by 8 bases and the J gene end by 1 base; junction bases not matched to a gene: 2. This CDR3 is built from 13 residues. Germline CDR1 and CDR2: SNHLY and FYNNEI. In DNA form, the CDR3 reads TGTGCCAGCTCGGGACAGTCCTACAATGAGCAGTTCTTC. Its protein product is CASSGQSYNEQFF. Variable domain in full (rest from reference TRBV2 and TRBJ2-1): EPEVTQTPSHQVTQMGQEVILRCVPISNHLYFYWYRQILGQKVEFLVSFYNNEISEKSEIFDDQFSVERPDGSNFTLKIRSTKLEDSAMYFCASSGQSYNEQFFGPGTRLTVL.

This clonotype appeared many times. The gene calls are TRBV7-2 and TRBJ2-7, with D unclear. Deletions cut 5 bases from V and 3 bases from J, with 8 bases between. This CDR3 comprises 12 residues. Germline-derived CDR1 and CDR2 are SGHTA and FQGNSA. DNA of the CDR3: TGTGCCAGCAGCCCCTCCAACTACGAGCAGTACTTC. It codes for CASSPSNYEQYF.